This entry features one T cell receptor beta chain sequence. Its target is unknown. Time point described: week 11, during vaccination. Vaccination comprised doses that each held 300 ug of mutant IDH1 20-mer peptide, plus topical imiquimod. The repertoire was sequenced with immunoSEQ multiplex PCR; TCRdb's copy has only in-frame clones and lacks some. This sample has about 40,000 clones; about 80% occur once, and the top ten carry about 14%. This sample was included in a study of a mutant IDH1 vaccine in newly diagnosed glioma. The overall study: Weeks 1, 3, 5, 7, 11, 15, 19 and 23 were when patients received their eight vaccinations.

Trimming took 0 bases from V and 6 from J, leaving 23 bases between them. The CDR3 has 17 residues. CDR1 GTSNPN and CDR2 SVGIG come from the germline V gene (reference sequence). The rearrangement joins TRBV30 to TRBJ2-5; tentative D call: TRBD2 (6 bases). The input for sequencing was peripheral blood mononuclear cells (PBMCs), taken from a glioma patient whose treatment included an IDH1 peptide vaccine. The receptor was isolated from a woman in her twenties or thirties with glioma. Some clones in this sample may be carry-over from other donors' samples. CDR3 in amino acids: CAWSVLRFHGGDQTQYF. CDR3 sequence (DNA): TGTGCCTGGAGTGTACTGAGGTTTCACGGCGGGGATCAGACCCAGTACTTC.